Following are 5 T cell receptor beta chains from one sample sequenced in a study of chemoradiotherapy in HPV16-positive cancers. Clones were read by immunoSEQ multiplex PCR, and TCRdb kept only the in-frame ones, dropping some. Of about 12,000 clones in the sample, 76% are singletons; the top ten hold 2% to 2.5%. Sampling was carried out from a patient who underwent chemoradiotherapy. All receptors derive from a human donor with HPV-associated anogenital cancer.

The rearrangement uses TRBV6-6 and TRBJ1-6; D is ambiguous. V was trimmed by 6 bases and J by 9 bases, leaving 21 bases between them. The germline V gene encodes CDR1 MNHNY and CDR2 SVGAGI (reference sequence). CDR3 length equals 16 residues. Here the CDR3 DNA reads TGTGCCAGCAGCGACTCACCGTACGGTGCTGGTTCACCCCTCCACTTT. Translation gives CASSDSPYGAGSPLHF.

This clone has a single count. The CDR3 nucleotides read TGTGCCAGCAGCACCACCCCCCGGGAAAGCAATCAGCCCCAGCATTTT. Translating gives CASSTTPRESNQPQHF. The chain uses TRBV28 and TRBJ1-5; D not resolved. This CDR3 contains 16 residues. Trimming removed 6 bases at V and 1 base at J, with 16 bases between. CDR1 is MDHEN, CDR2 SYDVKM, per germline.

The chain has TRBV4-3 and TRBJ1-3, with D unresolved. The CDR3 is 15 residues long. V was shortened by 1 base and J by 0 bases, with 7 bases between the two germline ends. Germline V lookup: CDR1 LGHNA, CDR2 YSLEER. CDR3 nucleotide sequence: TGCGCCAGCAGCCAAGCATTCAGCTCTGGAAACACCATATATTTT. It translates to CASSQAFSSGNTIYF.

The chain combines TRBV5-1 with TRBJ1-1, with 10 nucleotides matching TRBD1. V shed 0 bases, J shed 5 bases, and the junction held 10 bases outside the gene matches. This CDR3 comprises 17 residues. The germline V gene has CDR1 SGHRS and CDR2 YFSETQ. The DNA for the CDR3 is TGCGCCAGCAGCTTGGAAGAGGCCGGGACAGGGGCTACTGAAGCTTTCTTT. Amino acid sequence: CASSLEEAGTGATEAFF.

The J gene is TRBJ2-3, the V gene TRBV6-4, with D uncertain. The CDR3 covers 13 residues. CDR1 and CDR2 (germline): MRHNA, SNTAGT. Trimming stripped 3 bases from V and 3 bases from J, with 7 bases between. This CDR3 is CASSDLVTDTQYF. The CDR3 DNA follows: TGTGCCAGCAGTGATCTCGTTACAGATACGCAGTATTTT.